The 20 T cell receptor beta chains presented below share a single source sample, sequenced in a study of shared clonotypes between healthy human individuals. Profiled with immunoSEQ multiplex PCR; TCRdb holds only in-frame clones, not every one. The sample records 2,500,000 or so clones, about nine tenths being singletons. Sequenced: naive CD4+ T cells from PBMCs. Subset noted: CD45RA+ positively selected. Every receptor here comes from a man aged 18 to 29 in good health. Some clones in this sample may be carry-over from other donors' samples.

V is TRBV11-1 and J is TRBJ2-2, with D maybe TRBD1 (5 bases). Trimming shortened V by 5 bases and J by 4 bases, and 8 bases separated the two germline ends. The CDR3 length is 13 residues. Germline V gives CDR1 SGHAT, CDR2 FQDESV (reference sequence). This CDR3 reads CASSRGITGELFF. DNA for the CDR3: TGTGCCAGCAGCAGGGGAATCACCGGGGAGCTGTTTTTT.

The chain couples TRBV4-1 to TRBJ2-4; D not certain. CDR3 length: 17 residues. The germline V and J ends were trimmed by 0 bases and 0 bases, with 12 bases remaining between them. Germline V gene lookup returns CDR1 MGHRA and CDR2 YSYEKL. The CDR3 nucleotides are TGCGCCAGCAGCCAAGATCCGCCGTACAGAGCCAAAAACATTCAGTACTTC. Translation gives CASSQDPPYRAKNIQYF.

The chain employs TRBV10-3 and TRBJ1-1; weak D call: TRBD1 (5 bases). Germline V gene lookup returns CDR1 ENHRY and CDR2 SYGVKD. This CDR3 region has 13 residues. V was pared by 2 bases and J by 6 bases, with 10 bases between. The CDR3 bases are TGTGCCATCAGTGAGAGCCGGGACTCTGAAGCTTTCTTT. It yields the protein CAISESRDSEAFF.

The gene calls are TRBV19 and TRBJ2-3; TRBD1 might be the D (6 bases). Trimming shortened V by 5 bases and J by 0 bases, and 12 bases separated the two germline ends. This CDR3 is 15 amino acids long. CDR1 is LNHDA, CDR2 SQIVND, per germline (reference sequence). CDR3 in amino acids: CASSGAGVSTDTQYF. CDR3 in DNA: TGTGCCAGTAGTGGGGCAGGGGTTAGCACAGATACGCAGTATTTT.

The chain employs TRBV6-5 and TRBJ2-5, with 8 positions matching TRBD2. CDR1 MNHEY and CDR2 SVGAGI come from the germline V gene. The J segment lost 5 bases and the V segment lost 0 bases, leaving 8 bases of the junction unmatched. CDR3 length: 16 residues. The CDR3 loop reads CASSYSGTRVMETQYF. CDR3 DNA sequence: TGTGCCAGCAGTTACTCCGGGACTAGAGTGATGGAGACCCAGTACTTC.

The chain recombines TRBV5-1 with TRBJ1-2, with D possibly matching TRBD1 (6 bases). V was pared by 0 bases and J by 3 bases, with 12 bases between. The CDR3 runs to 15 residues. Germline CDR1 reads SGHRS; CDR2 reads YFSETQ. The CDR3 protein is CASSLGGRGDYGYTF. The DNA of the CDR3 is TGCGCCAGCAGCTTGGGGGGGCGCGGCGACTATGGCTACACCTTC.

This clone has only a few counts. V is TRBV28 and J is TRBJ1-5, with D possibly matching TRBD1 (5 bases). CDR3 length equals 14 residues. Between the trimmed V and J ends, which lost 7 bases and 3 bases, there was a span of 13 bases. The germline CDR1 and CDR2 sequences are MDHEN and SYDVKM. The CDR3 DNA reads as TGTGCCAGCACCAGACAGCCCTTCAATCAGCCCCAGCATTTT. Encoded protein: CASTRQPFNQPQHF.

The V gene is TRBV7-2, the J gene TRBJ1-1, with 7 bases lining up with TRBD1. The germline V gene has CDR1 SGHTA and CDR2 FQGNSA. CDR3 size: 17 residues. V shed 4 bases, J shed 4 bases, and the junction held 15 bases outside the gene matches. CDR3 nucleotide sequence: TGTGCCAGCAGCTCCCGCAGCAACCCAGGGGGATCCACTGAAGCTTTCTTT. It codes for CASSSRSNPGGSTEAFF. Combining the CDR3 with reference TRBV7-2 and TRBJ1-1 gives the whole variable domain GAGVSQSPSNKVTEKGKDVELRCDPISGHTALYWYRQSLGQGLEFLIYFQGNSAPDKSGLPSDRFSAERTGGSVSTLTIQRTQQEDSAVYLCASSSRSNPGGSTEAFFGQGTRLTVV.

V usage is TRBV7-3 and J usage is TRBJ2-5; weak D call: TRBD1 (7 bases). From germline, CDR1 is SGHTA and CDR2 FQGTGA. Trimming took off 6 bases at V and 4 bases at J, with 15 bases between the two ends. The CDR3 contains 14 residues. CDR3 amino acids: CASSFQGGGETQYF. CDR3 nucleotide sequence: TGTGCCAGCAGTTTCCAGGGGGGAGGAGAGACCCAGTACTTC.

The rearrangement links TRBV20-1 to TRBJ2-1; D gene ambiguous. The CDR3 has 11 residues. Per germline, CDR1 DFQATT and CDR2 SNEGSKA (reference sequence). V lost 6 bases to trimming and J lost 13 bases, with 16 bases between them. The CDR3: CSALTSPAQFF. The CDR3 coding sequence is TGCAGTGCCCTTACAAGCCCCGCACAGTTCTTC.

This clone was found once. CDR3 sequence reads: CASRGDIQPQHF. CDR3 coding DNA: TGTGCCAGCAGGGGAGACATTCAGCCCCAGCATTTT. V gene TRBV6-1 combines with J gene TRBJ1-5, with D hard to call. The V end lost 6 bases, the J end lost 6 bases, and 9 bases lay between the germline ends. Germline values: CDR1 MNHNS, CDR2 SASEGT. The CDR3 runs 12 residues.

The V call is TRBV7-2, the J call TRBJ1-2, with D perhaps TRBD1 (6 bases). The CDR3 contains 14 residues. The germline gives CDR1 SGHTA, CDR2 FQGNSA. Trimming removed 5 bases at V and 3 bases at J, with 13 bases between. CDR3 coding DNA: TGTGCCAGCAGCATACGGACAGACCACTATGGCTACACCTTC. Residues: CASSIRTDHYGYTF.

The genes are TRBV6-5 and TRBJ2-3, with a tentative D call TRBD1 (5 bases). CDR3 length: 14 amino acids. Per the germline V gene, CDR1 is MNHEY and CDR2 is SVGAGI. V lost 6 bases and J lost 0, with 10 bases in between. CDR3 in amino acids: CASSPRASTDTQYF. CDR3 DNA sequence: TGTGCCAGCAGCCCCAGGGCCAGCACAGATACGCAGTATTTT.

The chain employs TRBV5-1 and TRBJ2-7, with 8 bases lining up with TRBD2. Germline-derived CDR1 and CDR2 are SGHRS and YFSETQ. V shed 5 bases, J shed 6 bases, and the junction held 7 bases outside the gene matches. The CDR3 length is 13 residues. CDR3 amino acids: CASRDSSGLEQYF. CDR3 sequence (DNA): TGCGCCAGCAGGGACTCTAGCGGGCTCGAGCAGTACTTC.

The gene calls are TRBV7-8 and TRBJ2-7, with D possibly matching TRBD1 (6 bases). The V gene's germline CDR1 is SGHVS and CDR2 FQNEAQ. The germline V and J ends were trimmed by 3 bases and 7 bases, with 25 bases remaining between them. The CDR3 is 17 amino acids. CDR3 loop: CASSLVSGQPGLGEQYF. The CDR3 DNA reads as TGTGCCAGCAGCTTGGTATCCGGACAGCCTGGGCTCGGAGAGCAGTACTTC.

The chain employs TRBV18 and TRBJ2-7, with TRBD1 matching 8 bases. Germline trimming cut 1 base from V and 5 bases from J; bases unmatched to any gene: 7. This CDR3 contains 15 residues. Germline CDR1 KGHSH, CDR2 LQKENI. The CDR3 is CASSPLGQGGDEQYF. As DNA, the CDR3 is TGTGCCAGCTCACCACTAGGACAGGGAGGTGACGAGCAGTACTTC.

This sequence joins TRBV27 and TRBJ2-1; 9 bases are shared with TRBD1. The germline V gene has CDR1 MNHEY and CDR2 SMNVEV (reference sequence). The CDR3 totals 17 residues. J lost 2 bases, V lost 1 base, and 6 bases had no gene match. CDR3 loop: CASSLYPGQGAYNEQFF. The CDR3 DNA follows: TGTGCCAGCAGTTTATATCCGGGACAGGGTGCCTACAATGAGCAGTTCTTC.

The chain uses TRBV9 and TRBJ1-4; 8 bases line up with TRBD1. V gave up 4 bases and J gave up 4 bases; unmatched junction bases: 9. Germline loops: CDR1 SGDLS, CDR2 YYNGEE. The CDR3 sequence is 16 residues long. The CDR3 protein is CASSPRTGNLNEKLFF. Here the CDR3 DNA reads TGTGCCAGCAGCCCCCGGACAGGGAACCTTAATGAAAAACTGTTTTTT.

This rearrangement joins TRBV6-5 to TRBJ2-7; 7 bases align to TRBD1. This CDR3 has 13 residues. The germline gives CDR1 MNHEY, CDR2 SVGAGI. V lost 6 bases, J lost 8 bases, and 10 bases stayed unmatched. The CDR3 sequence: CASSPFLGQQQYF. Written as DNA, the CDR3 is TGTGCCAGCAGCCCCTTTTTGGGACAGCAGCAGTACTTC.

The chain links TRBV6-4 to TRBJ2-5, with 12 bases fitting TRBD2. The CDR3 runs to 13 residues. Per germline, CDR1 MRHNA and CDR2 SNTAGT. J lost 4 bases, V lost 8 bases, and 2 bases had no gene match. CDR3 in amino acids: CASELAGGETQYF. The CDR3 nucleotides are TGTGCCAGCGAACTAGCGGGAGGAGAGACCCAGTACTTC.